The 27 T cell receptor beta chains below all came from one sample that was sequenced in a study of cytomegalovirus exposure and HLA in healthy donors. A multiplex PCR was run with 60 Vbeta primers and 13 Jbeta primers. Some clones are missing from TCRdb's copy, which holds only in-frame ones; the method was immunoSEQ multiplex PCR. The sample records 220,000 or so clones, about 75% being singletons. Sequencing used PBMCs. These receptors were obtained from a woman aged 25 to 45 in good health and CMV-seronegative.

The DNA of the CDR3 is TGCGCCAGCAGCTTGGGTGGCGGAGAAACAACTAATGAAAAACTGTTTTTT. This translates into CASSLGGGETTNEKLFF. The genes are TRBV5-1 and TRBJ1-4, with D unresolved. Germline-derived CDR1 and CDR2 are SGHRS and YFSETQ. CDR3 length: 17 residues. Deletions cut 0 bases from V and 0 bases from J, with 12 bases between.

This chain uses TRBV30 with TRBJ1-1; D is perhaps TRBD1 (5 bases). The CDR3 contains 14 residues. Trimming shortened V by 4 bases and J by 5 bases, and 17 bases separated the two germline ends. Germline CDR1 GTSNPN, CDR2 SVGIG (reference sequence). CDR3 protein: CAWMIRGSRTEAFF. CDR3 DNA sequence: TGTGCCTGGATGATACGGGGGTCAAGAACTGAAGCTTTCTTT.

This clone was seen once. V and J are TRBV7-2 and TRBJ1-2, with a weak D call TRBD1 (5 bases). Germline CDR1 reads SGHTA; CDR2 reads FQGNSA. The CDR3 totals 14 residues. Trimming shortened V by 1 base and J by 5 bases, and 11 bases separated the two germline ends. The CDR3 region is CASSLGQLGYGYTF. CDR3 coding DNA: TGTGCCAGCAGCTTAGGACAGCTAGGGTATGGCTACACCTTC.

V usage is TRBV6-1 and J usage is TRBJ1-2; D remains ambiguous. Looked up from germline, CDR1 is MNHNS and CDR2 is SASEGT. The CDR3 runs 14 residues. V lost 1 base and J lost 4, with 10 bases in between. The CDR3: CASSEVGSGYGYTF. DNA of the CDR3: TGTGCCAGCAGTGAAGTGGGTAGCGGCTATGGCTACACCTTC.

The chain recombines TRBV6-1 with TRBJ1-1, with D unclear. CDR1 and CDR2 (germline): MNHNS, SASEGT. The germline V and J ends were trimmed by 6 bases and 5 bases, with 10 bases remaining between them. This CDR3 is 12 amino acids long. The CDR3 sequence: CASSLLGTEAFF. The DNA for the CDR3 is TGTGCCAGCAGCCTACTCGGGACTGAAGCTTTCTTT.

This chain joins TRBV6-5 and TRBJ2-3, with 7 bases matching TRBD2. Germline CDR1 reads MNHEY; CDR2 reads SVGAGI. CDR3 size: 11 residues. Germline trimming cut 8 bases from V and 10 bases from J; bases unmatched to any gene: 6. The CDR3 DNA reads TGTGCCAGCCAAGCGGGGAAGGCGCAGTATTTT. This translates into CASQAGKAQYF.

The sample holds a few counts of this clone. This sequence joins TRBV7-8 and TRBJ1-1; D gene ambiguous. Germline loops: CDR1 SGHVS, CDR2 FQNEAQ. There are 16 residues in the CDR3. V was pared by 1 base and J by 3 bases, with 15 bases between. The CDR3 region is CASSLVSGGMDTEAFF. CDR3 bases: TGTGCCAGCAGCTTAGTCTCAGGAGGGATGGACACTGAAGCTTTCTTT. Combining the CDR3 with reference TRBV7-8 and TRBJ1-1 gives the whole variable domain GAGVSQSPRYKVAKRGQDVALRCDPISGHVSLFWYQQALGQGPEFLTYFQNEAQLDKSGLPSDRFFAERPEGSVSTLKIQRTQQEDSAVYLCASSLVSGGMDTEAFFGQGTRLTVV.

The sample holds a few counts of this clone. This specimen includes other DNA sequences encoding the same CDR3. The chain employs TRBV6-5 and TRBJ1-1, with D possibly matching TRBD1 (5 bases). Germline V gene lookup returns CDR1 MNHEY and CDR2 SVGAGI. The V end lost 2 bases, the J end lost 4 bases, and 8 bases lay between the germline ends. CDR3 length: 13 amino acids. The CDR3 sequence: CASSYRGGTEAFF. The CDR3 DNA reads TGTGCCAGCAGTTACAGGGGTGGCACTGAAGCTTTCTTT.

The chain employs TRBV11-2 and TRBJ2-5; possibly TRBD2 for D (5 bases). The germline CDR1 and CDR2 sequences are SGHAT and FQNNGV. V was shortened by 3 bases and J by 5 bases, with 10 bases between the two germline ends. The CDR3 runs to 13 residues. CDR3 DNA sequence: TGTGCCAGCAGCTTCCGGGAACCCGAGACCCAGTACTTC. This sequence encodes CASSFREPETQYF.

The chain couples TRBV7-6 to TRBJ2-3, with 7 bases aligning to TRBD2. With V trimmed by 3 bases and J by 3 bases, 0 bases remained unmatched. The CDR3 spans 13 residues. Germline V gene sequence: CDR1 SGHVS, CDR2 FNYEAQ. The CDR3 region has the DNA TGTGCCAGCAGCTTGGGACTAACAGATACGCAGTATTTT. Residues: CASSLGLTDTQYF.

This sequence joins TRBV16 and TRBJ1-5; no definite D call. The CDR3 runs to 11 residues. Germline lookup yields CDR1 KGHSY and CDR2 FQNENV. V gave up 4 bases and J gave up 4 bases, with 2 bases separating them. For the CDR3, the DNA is TGTGCCAGCAGCCCGAATCAGCCCCAGCATTTT. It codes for CASSPNQPQHF.

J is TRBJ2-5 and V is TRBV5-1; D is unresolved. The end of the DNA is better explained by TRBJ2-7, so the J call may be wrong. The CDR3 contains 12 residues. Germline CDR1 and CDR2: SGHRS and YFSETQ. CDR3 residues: CASRLEPYEQYF. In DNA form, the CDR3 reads TGCGCCAGCAGATTAGAGCCCTACGAGCAGTACTTC.

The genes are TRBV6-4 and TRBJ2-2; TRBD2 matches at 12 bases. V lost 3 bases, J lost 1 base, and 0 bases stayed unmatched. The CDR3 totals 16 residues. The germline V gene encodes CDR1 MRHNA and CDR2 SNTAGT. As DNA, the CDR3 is TGTGCCAGCAGTGAACTAGCGGGGGGGAACACCGGGGAGCTGTTTTTT. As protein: CASSELAGGNTGELFF.

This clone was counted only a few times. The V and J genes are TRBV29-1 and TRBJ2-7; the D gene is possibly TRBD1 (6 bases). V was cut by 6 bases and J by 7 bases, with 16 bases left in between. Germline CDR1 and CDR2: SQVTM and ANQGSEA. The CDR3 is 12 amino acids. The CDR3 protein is CSVGRTAWEQYF. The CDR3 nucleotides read TGCAGCGTCGGAAGGACAGCGTGGGAGCAGTACTTC.

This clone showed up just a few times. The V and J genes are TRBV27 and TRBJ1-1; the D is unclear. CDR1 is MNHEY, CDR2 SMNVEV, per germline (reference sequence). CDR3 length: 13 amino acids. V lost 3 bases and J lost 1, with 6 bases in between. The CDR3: CASSFGSNTEAFF. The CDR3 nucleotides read TGTGCCAGCAGTTTCGGGTCGAACACTGAAGCTTTCTTT.

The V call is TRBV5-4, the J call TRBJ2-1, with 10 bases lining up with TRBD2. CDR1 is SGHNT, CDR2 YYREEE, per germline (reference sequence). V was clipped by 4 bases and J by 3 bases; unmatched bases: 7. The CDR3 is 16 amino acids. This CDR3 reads CASSIRTSGFYNEQFF. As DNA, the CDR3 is TGTGCCAGCAGCATACGGACTAGCGGATTCTACAATGAGCAGTTCTTC.

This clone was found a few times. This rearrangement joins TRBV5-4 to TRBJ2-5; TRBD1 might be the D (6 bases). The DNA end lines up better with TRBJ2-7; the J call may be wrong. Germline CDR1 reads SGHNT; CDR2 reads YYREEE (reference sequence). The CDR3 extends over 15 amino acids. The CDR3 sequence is CASSLGGQVSYEQYF. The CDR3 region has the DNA TGTGCCAGCAGCTTGGGGGGGCAGGTGAGCTACGAGCAGTACTTC.

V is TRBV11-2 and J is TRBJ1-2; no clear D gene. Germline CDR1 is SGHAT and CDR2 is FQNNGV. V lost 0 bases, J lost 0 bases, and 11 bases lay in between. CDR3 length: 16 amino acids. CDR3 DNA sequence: TGTGCCAGCAGCTTAGACTCCCCATCAGCTAACTATGGCTACACCTTC. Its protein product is CASSLDSPSANYGYTF.

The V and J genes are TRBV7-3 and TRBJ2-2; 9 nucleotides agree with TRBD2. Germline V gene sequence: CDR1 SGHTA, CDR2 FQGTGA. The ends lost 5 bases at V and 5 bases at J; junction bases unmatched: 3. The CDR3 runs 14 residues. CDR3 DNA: TGTGCCAGCAGCCCGGGACTAGCTACCGGGGAGCTGTTTTTT. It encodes CASSPGLATGELFF.

DNA of the CDR3: TGTGCCAGCAGTGCGGGACTGTTGGCAGATACGCAGTATTTT. Translation gives CASSAGLLADTQYF. This sequence joins TRBV6-5 and TRBJ2-3, with D possibly being TRBD2 (6 bases). V dropped 5 bases and J dropped 4 bases, with 13 bases sitting between them. CDR3 size: 14 residues. Germline V gene data show CDR1 as MNHEY and CDR2 as SVGAGI.

The CDR3: CAWSLGQGNGYTF. CDR3 DNA: TGTGCCTGGAGCTTGGGACAGGGGAATGGCTACACCTTC. V and J are TRBV30 and TRBJ1-2; 10 positions agree with TRBD1. Trimming cost V 3 bases and J 6 bases; bases outside gene matches: 4. The CDR3 contains 13 residues. The germline gives CDR1 GTSNPN, CDR2 SVGIG (reference sequence).

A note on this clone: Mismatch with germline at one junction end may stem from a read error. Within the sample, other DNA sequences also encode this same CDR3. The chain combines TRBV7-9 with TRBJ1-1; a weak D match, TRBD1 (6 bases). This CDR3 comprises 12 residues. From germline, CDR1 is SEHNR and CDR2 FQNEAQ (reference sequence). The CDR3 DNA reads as TGTTCCAGCAGCAAGACAGGATCTGAAGCTTTCTTT. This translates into CSSSKTGSEAFF.

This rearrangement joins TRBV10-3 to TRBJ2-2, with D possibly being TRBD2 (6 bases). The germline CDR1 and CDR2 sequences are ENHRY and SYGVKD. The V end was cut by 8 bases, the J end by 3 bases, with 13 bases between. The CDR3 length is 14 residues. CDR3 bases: TGTGCCATCCGAGGGACTCCCGACACCGGGGAGCTGTTTTTT. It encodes CAIRGTPDTGELFF.

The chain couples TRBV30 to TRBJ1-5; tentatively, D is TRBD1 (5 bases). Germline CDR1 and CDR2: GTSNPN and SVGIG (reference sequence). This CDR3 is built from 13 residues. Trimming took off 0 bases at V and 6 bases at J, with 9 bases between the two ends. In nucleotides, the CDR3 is TGTGCCTGGAGTGTCCAGGGCACTCAGCCCCAGCATTTT. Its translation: CAWSVQGTQPQHF. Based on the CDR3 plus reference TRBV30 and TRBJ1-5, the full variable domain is SQTIHQWPATLVQPVGSPLSLECTVEGTSNPNLYWYRQAAGRGLQLLFYSVGIGQISSEVPQNLSASRPQDRQFILSSKKLLLSDSGFYLCAWSVQGTQPQHFGDGTRLSIL.

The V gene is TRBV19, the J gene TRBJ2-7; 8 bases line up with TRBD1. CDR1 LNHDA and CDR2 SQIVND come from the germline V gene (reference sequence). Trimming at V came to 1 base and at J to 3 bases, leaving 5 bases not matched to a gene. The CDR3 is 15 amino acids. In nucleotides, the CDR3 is TGTGCCAGTAGTATAGCGACAGGGGAGGACTACGAGCAGTACTTC. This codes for CASSIATGEDYEQYF.

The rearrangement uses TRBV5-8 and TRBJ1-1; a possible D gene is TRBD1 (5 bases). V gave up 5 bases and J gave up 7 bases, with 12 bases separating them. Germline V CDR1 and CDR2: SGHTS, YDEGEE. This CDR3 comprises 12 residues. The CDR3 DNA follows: TGTGCCAGCAGGCGGGACGGGGATGAAGCTTTCTTT. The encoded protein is CASRRDGDEAFF.

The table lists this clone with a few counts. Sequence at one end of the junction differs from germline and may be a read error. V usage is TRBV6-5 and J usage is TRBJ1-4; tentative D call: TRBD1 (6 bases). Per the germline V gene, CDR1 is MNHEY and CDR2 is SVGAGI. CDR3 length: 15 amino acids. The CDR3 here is CASSYTGGANGKLFF. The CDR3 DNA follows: TGTGCCAGCAGTTATACGGGGGGCGCAAATGGAAAACTGTTTTTT.